This T cell receptor beta chain came from a study of CD8+ T cells in alopecia areata. RNA was extracted and reverse transcribed into cDNA as the sequencing template. The method was immunoSEQ multiplex PCR; TCRdb's version includes in-frame clones alone and lacks a portion of them. The table has 90,000 to 120,000 clones, around 84% seen once. Treatment noted: oral pan-JAK inhibitor, 5-10 mg twice daily. V shed 4 bases and J shed 1 base, with 13 bases lying between them. Germline V gives CDR1 MGHRA, CDR2 YSYEKL. The CDR3 contains 15 residues. The TCR sequence derives from a human donor with alopecia areata. This specimen was CD8+ T cells sorted from blood, taken at week 24, from a patient treated with tofacitinib. This sequence joins TRBV4-1 and TRBJ1-1; tentative D call: TRBD1 (6 bases). The CDR3 region is CASSLRQVGNTEAFF. Here the CDR3 DNA reads TGCGCCAGCAGCCTGAGACAGGTTGGGAACACTGAAGCTTTCTTT.